This TCR beta chain derives from a study of OX40 agonist ivuxolimab in advanced cancers. Overall study: Intravenous ivuxolimab was administered to patients every 2 weeks at 0.01 to 10 mg/kg. Previous treatment with anti-PD-1, anti-PD-L1 or anti-CTLA-4 therapy was allowed; more than 35% had received some. Findings and caveats of the study: The CD4+ and CD8+ T cells in the blood had expanded clonally by week 6 at 0.1 to 3.0 mg/kg.

The CDR3 sequence is 15 residues long. Germline V lookup: CDR1 LGHNA, CDR2 YSLEER. Trimming cost V 0 bases and J 5 bases, with 13 bases left between them. About this clone: The antigen is not known.

Sequenced by immunoSEQ multiplex PCR; TCRdb stores in-frame clones only, minus some. The data show roughly 84,000 clones, 65% to 85% seen once. The rearrangement links TRBV4-3 to TRBJ1-2; a weak D match, TRBD1 (5 bases). Sequences were derived from CD4+ or CD8+ T cells sorted from blood, sampled in a trial of the OX40 agonist ivuxolimab. The origin of this receptor is an adult with an advanced solid tumor such as melanoma, head and neck, liver or kidney cancer. The DNA of the CDR3 is TGCGCCAGCAGCCAAGATCCGACCTCAGGGTATGGCTACACCTTC. It encodes CASSQDPTSGYGYTF.